This TCR beta chain was retrieved from a study of blood T cell repertoires in COVID-19. Turning to the study itself: Samples taken during acute and convalescent COVID-19 were collected in the United States, Italy and Spain. Nucleic acid was either cDNA or gDNA, and it came from T cells, B-cell-depleted T cells, or PBMCs.

The CDR3 is 15 amino acids. The ends lost 7 bases at V and 6 bases at J; junction bases unmatched: 7. Looked up from germline, CDR1 is SGHVS and CDR2 is FNYEAQ. Under the authors' procedure: Reference gene primer amplification gave nucleated cell count estimates. The assay was immunoSEQ multiplex PCR, and TCRdb's table has in-frame clones only and misses some. V, J and clone size derive from that table, while D and trimming were established from the DNA sequence. The repertoire holds more than 150,000 clones, with about 77% as singletons. The chain uses TRBV7-6 and TRBJ2-2; TRBD2 aligns across 11 bases. The specimen was peripheral blood. The receptor's source is a woman of 80 years or more with acute or convalescent COVID-19. CDR3 in DNA: TGTGCCAGCATGGCGAGACTAGCGGGACCCGGGGAGCTGTTTTTT. This translates into CASMARLAGPGELFF.